Shown below are 9 T cell receptor beta chains from a single sample sequenced in a study of metastatic and nonmetastatic thyroid tumors. TCRdb used MiXCR to call clones anew from the PCR reads. The table records 30,000 to 35,000 clones, about 33% of them present only once. Thyroid surgery was performed in patients who had received no treatment beforehand. Sequencing was performed on tumor tissue. These receptors originate from a female donor with papillary thyroid cancer or a benign thyroid nodule (not recorded which). Some clones in this sample may be carry-over from other donors' samples.

This chain joins TRBV5-1 and TRBJ2-3; 8 bases are a match to TRBD1. This CDR3 region has 14 residues. Germline values: CDR1 SGHRS, CDR2 YFSETQ. Trimming at V came to 3 bases and at J to 5 bases, leaving 5 bases not matched to a gene. CDR3 in amino acids: CASSSGQGLDTQYF. In nucleotides, the CDR3 is TGCGCCAGCAGCTCCGGACAGGGTTTAGATACGCAGTATTTT. The full variable domain, completed using reference TRBV5-1 and TRBJ2-3, is KAGVTQTPRYLIKTRGQQVTLSCSPISGHRSVSWYQQTPGQGLQFLFEYFSETQRNKGNFPGRFSGRQFSNSRSEMNVSTLELGDSALYLCASSSGQGLDTQYFGPGTRLTVL.

This chain connects TRBV11-1 to TRBJ1-1; 7 bases are shared with TRBD1. The CDR3 contains 14 residues. Germline assignment: CDR1 SGHAT and CDR2 FQDESV (reference sequence). V lost 3 bases to trimming and J lost 1 base; unmatched junction nucleotides: 2. CDR3 coding DNA: TGTGCCAGCAGCTTTGGGACAGCGAACACTGAAGCTTTCTTT. Residues: CASSFGTANTEAFF.

This clone is deemed medium-sized. At the DNA level, this CDR3 is encoded by other sequences in the same sample as well. The CDR3 region has the DNA TGTGCCAGCAGCTTAGCGGGGCAAAATGAAAAACTGTTTTTT. The encoded protein is CASSLAGQNEKLFF. This sequence joins TRBV7-9 and TRBJ1-4; D may be TRBD1 (5 bases). This CDR3 spans 14 amino acids. CDR1 and CDR2 (germline): SEHNR, FQNEAQ (reference sequence). V lost 0 bases to trimming and J lost 5 bases, with 7 bases between them.

CDR3 bases: TGTGCCAGCAGCTTCGTCCGACAGGGACCCTACGAGCAGTACTTC. Its protein is CASSFVRQGPYEQYF. The chain uses TRBV7-9 and TRBJ2-7; 7 bases map to TRBD1. Germline V gene lookup returns CDR1 SEHNR and CDR2 FQNEAQ (reference sequence). Germline trimming cut 3 bases from V and 2 bases from J; bases unmatched to any gene: 7. This CDR3 has 15 amino acids.

This clone turned up a few times. The chain is built from TRBV27 and TRBJ2-2; 8 nucleotides align to TRBD2. The CDR3 loop spans 16 amino acids. CDR1 and CDR2 (germline): MNHEY, SMNVEV (reference sequence). Trimming at V came to 2 bases and at J to 5 bases, leaving 7 bases not matched to a gene. The CDR3 DNA sequence: TGTGCCAGCAGTTTAAACGGGAGGGACCGGACCGGGGAGCTGTTTTTT. Encoded protein: CASSLNGRDRTGELFF.

This clone has only a few counts. DNA for the CDR3: TGTGCCACCAGCAGAGATCCCTTCGGGGGCTCTAACTATGGCTACACCTTC. The encoded protein is CATSRDPFGGSNYGYTF. The chain links TRBV15 to TRBJ1-2, with D perhaps matching TRBD1 (6 bases). The germline V gene encodes CDR1 LNHNV and CDR2 YYDKDF (reference sequence). The CDR3 spans 17 residues. Trimming pared 0 bases from V and 0 bases from J, leaving 14 bases between.

The rearrangement uses TRBV3-1 and TRBJ1-2, with TRBD1 as a possible D gene (5 bases). The germline gives CDR1 LGHDT, CDR2 YNNKEL (reference sequence). Trimming left V 7 bases short and J 7 bases short, with 7 bases between. CDR3 length: 10 residues. The CDR3 protein is CASNGGGYTF. The CDR3 bases are TGTGCCAGCAACGGGGGTGGCTACACCTTC.

J is TRBJ2-7 and V is TRBV20-1; 9 nucleotides line up with TRBD2. The V segment lost 1 base and the J segment 0 bases; nucleotides outside the gene matches: 10. Germline CDR1 reads DFQATT; CDR2 reads SNEGSKA (reference sequence). The CDR3 covers 17 residues. CDR3 region: CSARGSGGGRASYEQYF. The CDR3 nucleotides read TGCAGTGCTAGAGGTTCAGGTGGCGGGAGGGCCTCCTACGAGCAGTACTTC.

The V call is TRBV11-2, the J call TRBJ2-7, with 8 bases identical to TRBD2. The V gene's germline CDR1 is SGHAT and CDR2 FQNNGV. The V segment lost 0 bases and the J segment 2 bases; nucleotides outside the gene matches: 0. The CDR3 covers 14 residues. CDR3 amino acids: CASSLEREAYEQYF. The CDR3 region has the DNA TGTGCCAGCAGCTTAGAGCGGGAGGCCTACGAGCAGTACTTC.